Following are 5 T cell receptor beta chains from one sample sequenced in a study of sequential checkpoint blockade in melanoma. Noted treatment: randomized to nivolumab then ipilimumab (arm A) or the reverse (arm B). TCRdb's copy holds only in-frame clones and misses some; the assay was immunoSEQ multiplex PCR. The profile shows fewer than 15,000 clones, around 80% of them singletons. The sequencing here drew on CD8+ T cells sorted from blood (inferred from file names), taken from a patient given nivolumab and ipilimumab in sequence. These receptors were taken from a human donor with melanoma.

A single count supports this clone. The CDR3 reads CASSPPRAARSTDTQYF. CDR3 in DNA: TGTGCCAGCAGCCCCCCCAGAGCGGCCCGTAGCACAGATACGCAGTATTTT. V and J are TRBV5-4 and TRBJ2-3, with D perhaps matching TRBD2 (5 bases). Germline V gene data show CDR1 as SGHNT and CDR2 as YYREEE (reference sequence). With 4 bases removed from V and 0 bases from J, the gap between germline ends came to 18 bases. The CDR3 is made up of 17 amino acids.

The chain couples TRBV27 to TRBJ1-2; tentative D call: TRBD1 (5 bases). The V and J ends lost 4 bases and 10 bases respectively, with 16 bases between them. The CDR3 length is 13 residues. The germline CDR1 and CDR2 sequences are MNHEY and SMNVEV (reference sequence). The CDR3 bases are TGTGCCAGCAGTTATCAGGGAACGTGGGACTACACCTTC. Its protein product is CASSYQGTWDYTF.

The V and J genes are TRBV6-5 and TRBJ1-2; 8 nucleotides agree with TRBD1. The CDR3 has 15 residues. Germline V gene sequence: CDR1 MNHEY, CDR2 SVGAGI. The junction had 8 bases not matched to a gene; V was cut back by 2 bases and J by 6 bases. Here the CDR3 DNA reads TGTGCCAGCAGTTACGGACAGGGTGTTTTCCATGGCTACACCTTC. It codes for CASSYGQGVFHGYTF.

The rearrangement uses TRBV5-5 and TRBJ1-5; 10 nucleotides agree with TRBD1. CDR1 is SGHKS and CDR2 is YYEKEE in the germline V gene (reference sequence). CDR3 length: 14 amino acids. Unmatched junction bases numbered 3, after V lost 3 bases and J lost 6 bases. CDR3 loop: CASSWDRGGQPQHF. For the CDR3, the DNA is TGTGCCAGCAGCTGGGACAGGGGAGGTCAGCCCCAGCATTTT.

V and J are TRBV27 and TRBJ1-5, with D maybe TRBD1 (5 bases). From germline, CDR1 is MNHEY and CDR2 SMNVEV (reference sequence). Trimming took off 6 bases at V and 6 bases at J, with 9 bases between the two ends. This CDR3 is built from 12 residues. CDR3 coding DNA: TGTGCCAGCAGCTGGGGGGGTCAGCCCCAGCATTTT. Encoded protein: CASSWGGQPQHF.